These 9 T cell receptor beta chains share one sample of origin, sequenced in a study of cytomegalovirus exposure and HLA in healthy donors (dated by TCRdb to the late 2010s). The method was the immunoSEQ multiplex PCR assay. The multiplex PCR relied on a mix of 60 forward primers for TCR Vbeta segments and 13 reverse primers for TCR Jbeta segments. The table comes from immuneACCESS by way of TCRdb, which keeps in-frame sequences with V and J called. Part of the clones is missing from these tables; in studies checked, under half for an unresolved V gene and the rest for unknown reasons. The sample data list 150,000 or so clones, and 60% to 80% of these were observed just once. The ten largest make up around 13% of the sample. The sequencing sample was made of PBMCs. These receptors came from a man younger than 45 in good health and CMV-seropositive.

This chain joins TRBV10-1 and TRBJ2-1; D possibly corresponds to TRBD2 (6 bases). This CDR3 contains 14 residues. V lost 5 bases and J lost 2, with 10 bases in between. CDR1 is WNHNN and CDR2 is SYGVQD in the germline V gene (reference sequence). For the CDR3, the DNA is TGCGCCAGCAGTCGGGAGTCCCCCTACAATGAGCAGTTCTTC. Protein product: CASSRESPYNEQFF.

This clone was picked up one time. The CDR3 DNA reads as TGTGCCAGCAGCCCGGGACACCTGAACACCGGGGAGCTGTTTTTT. It encodes CASSPGHLNTGELFF. The chain combines TRBV7-9 with TRBJ2-2; D possibly corresponds to TRBD1 (6 bases). Trimming pared 5 bases from V and 1 base from J, leaving 11 bases between. The germline gives CDR1 SEHNR, CDR2 FQNEAQ (reference sequence). The CDR3 spans 15 residues.

This chain connects TRBV28 to TRBJ2-7; 11 nucleotides align to TRBD1. The CDR3 covers 18 residues. V dropped 6 bases and J dropped 3; count of bases not matched to a gene: 16. Germline values: CDR1 MDHEN, CDR2 SYDVKM. The CDR3 sequence is CASSATGTGGASRYEQYF. As DNA, the CDR3 is TGTGCCAGCAGCGCGACCGGGACAGGGGGAGCCTCCCGCTACGAGCAGTACTTC. The variable domain in full, with the rest retrieved from reference TRBV28 and TRBJ2-7, is DVKVTQSSRYLVKRTGEKVFLECVQDMDHENMFWYRQDPGLGLRLIYFSYDVKMKEKGDIPEGYSVSREKKERFSLILESASTNQTSMYLCASSATGTGGASRYEQYFGPGTRLTVT.

The rearrangement joins TRBV9 to TRBJ2-7, with D unclear. There are 16 residues in the CDR3. Germline V gene sequence: CDR1 SGDLS, CDR2 YYNGEE. Deletions cut 3 bases from V and 0 bases from J, with 16 bases between. The chain's CDR3 is CASSASLQASSYEQYF. The CDR3, as DNA: TGTGCCAGCAGCGCCTCACTGCAGGCGAGCTCCTACGAGCAGTACTTC.

The chain joins TRBV27 to TRBJ2-7, with D perhaps TRBD2 (5 bases). The CDR3 is 14 residues long. V was shortened by 4 bases and J by 2 bases, with 12 bases between the two germline ends. The germline gives CDR1 MNHEY, CDR2 SMNVEV (reference sequence). As DNA, the CDR3 is TGTGCCAGCAGTTCACCGGGGAAGGCCTACGAGCAGTACTTC. It translates to CASSSPGKAYEQYF.

V and J are TRBV25-1 and TRBJ1-4, with 7 bases matching TRBD1. The length of the CDR3 is 16 residues. Trimming at V came to 3 bases and at J to 7 bases, leaving 11 bases not matched to a gene. Germline values: CDR1 MGHDK, CDR2 SYGVNS. The CDR3 DNA sequence: TGTGCCAGCAGTGATCGATTCAGGGGGAGGAGTGAAAAACTGTTTTTT. Translating gives CASSDRFRGRSEKLFF.

The chain links TRBV10-1 to TRBJ2-5, with a weak D call TRBD1 (6 bases). The end of the DNA is better explained by TRBJ2-7, so the J call may be wrong. Germline V gene lookup returns CDR1 WNHNN and CDR2 SYGVQD (reference sequence). The CDR3 length is 16 residues. The CDR3 region has the DNA TGCGCCAGCAATTTGGCAGGACAGAGTTTTTCCTACGAGCAGTACTTC. Protein: CASNLAGQSFSYEQYF.

This chain links TRBV27 with TRBJ1-2, with 7 nucleotides matching TRBD1. The V and J ends lost 6 bases and 6 bases, in that order; junction bases with no gene match: 13. CDR1 and CDR2 from the germline V gene are MNHEY and SMNVEV (reference sequence). CDR3 size: 15 residues. This CDR3 is CASSTDREVGHGYTF. CDR3 in DNA: TGTGCCAGCAGCACCGACAGGGAAGTTGGGCATGGCTACACCTTC.

The chain is built from TRBV2 and TRBJ2-5; D gene ambiguous. The CDR3 has 16 amino acids. Per germline, CDR1 SNHLY and CDR2 FYNNEI. Trimming removed 2 bases at V and 5 bases at J, with 18 bases between. DNA for the CDR3: TGTGCCAGCAGTGAACGGTTTACAGTGGGTGGGGAGACCCAGTACTTC. This sequence encodes CASSERFTVGGETQYF.